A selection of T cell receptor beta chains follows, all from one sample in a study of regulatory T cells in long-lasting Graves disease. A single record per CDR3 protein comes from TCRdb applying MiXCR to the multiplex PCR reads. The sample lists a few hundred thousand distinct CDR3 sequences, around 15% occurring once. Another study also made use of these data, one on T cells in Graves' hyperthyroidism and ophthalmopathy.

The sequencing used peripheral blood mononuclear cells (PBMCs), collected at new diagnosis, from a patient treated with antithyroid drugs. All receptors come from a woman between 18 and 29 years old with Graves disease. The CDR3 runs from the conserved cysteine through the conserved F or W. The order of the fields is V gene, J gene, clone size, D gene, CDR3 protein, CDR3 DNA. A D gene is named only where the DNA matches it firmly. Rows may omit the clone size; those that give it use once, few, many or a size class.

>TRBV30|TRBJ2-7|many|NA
CAWSGDGKAYEQYF
TGTGCCTGGAGTGGGGACGGGAAGGCCTACGAGCAGTACTTC
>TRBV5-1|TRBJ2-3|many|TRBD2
CASSLVASGRSDTQYF
TGCGCCAGCAGCTTGGTGGCTAGCGGGAGATCAGATACGCAGTATTTT
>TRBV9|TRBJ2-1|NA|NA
CASSVGPRLGNEQFF
TGTGCCAGCAGCGTAGGACCGCGACTGGGCAATGAGCAGTTCTTC
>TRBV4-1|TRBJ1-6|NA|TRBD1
CASSQNTGDSSSSYNSPLHF
TGCGCCAGCAGCCAAAATACTGGGGACAGCTCGAGCTCCTATAATTCACCCCTCCACTTT
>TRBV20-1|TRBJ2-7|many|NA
CSALPEAELYEQYF
TGCAGTGCTCTGCCTGAAGCGGAGCTCTACGAGCAGTACTTC
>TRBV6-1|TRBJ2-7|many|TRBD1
CASSARTGGNYEQYF
TGTGCCAGCAGTGCAAGGACAGGGGGGAACTACGAGCAGTACTTC
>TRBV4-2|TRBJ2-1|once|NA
CASSQDIRTRGNEQFF
TGTGCCAGCAGCCAAGATATCCGGACCAGGGGCAATGAGCAGTTCTTC
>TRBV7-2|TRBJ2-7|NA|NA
CASSNRGGRGGYEQYF
TGTGCCAGCAGCAACAGGGGCGGGAGAGGTGGATACGAGCAGTACTTC
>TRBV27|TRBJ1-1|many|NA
CASSTWGVEAFF
TGTGCCAGCAGTACCTGGGGGGTAGAAGCTTTCTTT
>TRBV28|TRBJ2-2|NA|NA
CASSLLGGELFF
TGTGCCAGCAGTTTACTAGGCGGGGAGCTGTTTTTT
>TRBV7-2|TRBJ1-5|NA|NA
CASSPTGSGNQPQHF
TGTGCCAGCAGCCCAACAGGGTCCGGCAATCAGCCCCAGCATTTT
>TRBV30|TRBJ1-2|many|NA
CASTGPNYGYTF
TGTGCCTCGACGGGACCTAACTATGGCTACACCTTC
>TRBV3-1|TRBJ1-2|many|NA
CASSQLGSGNYGYTF
TGTGCCAGCAGCCAGTTGGGGAGTGGCAACTATGGCTACACCTTC
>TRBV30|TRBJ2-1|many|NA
CAWSRTLADYNEQFF
TGTGCCTGGAGCCGAACGCTAGCTGACTACAATGAGCAGTTCTTC
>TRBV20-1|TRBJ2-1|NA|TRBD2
CSARDLWLAGGLDNEQFF
TGCAGTGCTAGAGATCTCTGGCTAGCGGGGGGGCTCGACAATGAGCAGTTCTTC
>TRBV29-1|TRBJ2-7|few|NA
CSGGYGRVF
TGCAGCGGGGGATACGGGCGGGTCTTC
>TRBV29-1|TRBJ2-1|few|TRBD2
CSVEGRGTKGYNEQFF
TGCAGCGTTGAAGGTCGCGGGACTAAGGGTTACAATGAGCAGTTCTTC
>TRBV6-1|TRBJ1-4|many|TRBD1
CASTLPPGQGGGTNEKLFF
TGTGCCAGCACCTTACCGCCGGGACAGGGAGGGGGCACTAATGAAAAACTGTTTTTT
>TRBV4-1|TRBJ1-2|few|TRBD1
CASSQDLLGQGFRGYTF
TGCGCCAGCAGCCAAGATCTCTTGGGACAGGGTTTTAGGGGCTACACCTTC
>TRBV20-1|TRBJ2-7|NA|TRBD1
CGARPGTGFHEQYF
TGCGGTGCTAGACCCGGGACAGGGTTCCACGAGCAGTACTTC
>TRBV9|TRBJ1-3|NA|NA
CASSNEGGHNSGNTIYF
TGTGCCAGCAGCAACGAGGGAGGGCATAACTCTGGAAACACCATATATTTT
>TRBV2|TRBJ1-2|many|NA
CASSEHPGWYGYTF
TGTGCCAGCAGTGAACACCCAGGGTGGTATGGCTACACCTTC
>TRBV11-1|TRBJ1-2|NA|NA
CASSRIGGAERSYTF
TGTGCCAGCAGCCGGATAGGGGGGGCTGAGAGGAGCTACACCTTC
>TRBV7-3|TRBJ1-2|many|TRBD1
CASSSLDRYYGYTF
TGTGCCAGCAGCTCCTTGGACAGGTACTATGGCTACACCTTC
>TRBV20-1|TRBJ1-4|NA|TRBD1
CSALQGSNEKLFF
TGCAGTGCTTTACAGGGGTCTAATGAAAAACTGTTTTTT
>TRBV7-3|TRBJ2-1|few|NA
CASSLTGSQMNEQFF
TGTGCCAGCAGCCTGACCGGGTCTCAGATGAATGAGCAGTTCTTC
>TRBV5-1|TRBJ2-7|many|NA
CASSPMTASGEQYF
TGCGCCAGCAGCCCAATGACAGCTTCTGGCGAGCAGTACTTC
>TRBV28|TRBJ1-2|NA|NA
CASRPDYGYTF
TGTGCCAGCAGACCCGACTATGGCTACACCTTC
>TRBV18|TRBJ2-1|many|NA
CASSPSPLAGTPGDEQFF
TGTGCCAGCTCACCCAGCCCCCTTGCCGGGACCCCAGGCGATGAGCAGTTCTTC
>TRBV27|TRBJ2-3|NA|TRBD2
CARWGGEFDTQYF
TGTGCCCGATGGGGGGGGGAGTTCGATACGCAGTATTTT
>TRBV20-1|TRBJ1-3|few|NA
CSPYKGPGNTIYF
TGCAGTCCCTATAAAGGGCCTGGAAACACCATATATTTT
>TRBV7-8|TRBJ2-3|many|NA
CASRYRGSDTQYF
TGTGCCAGCAGATATCGGGGATCAGATACGCAGTATTTT
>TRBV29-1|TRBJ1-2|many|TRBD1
CSAGTGGAANYGYTF
TGCAGCGCCGGGACAGGGGGGGCAGCTAACTATGGCTACACCTTC
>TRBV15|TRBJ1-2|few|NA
CATSRDRVNSVGYTF
TGTGCCACCAGCAGAGATCGGGTGAACTCGGTTGGCTACACCTTC
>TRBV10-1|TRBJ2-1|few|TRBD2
CASSQYSGINYNEQFF
TGCGCCAGCAGCCAATATAGCGGGATCAACTACAATGAGCAGTTCTTC
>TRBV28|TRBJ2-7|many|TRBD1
CASSRTGRQQYF
TGTGCCAGCAGCAGGACAGGGCGTCAGCAGTACTTC
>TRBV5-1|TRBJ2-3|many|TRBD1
CASSSRGQTDTQYF
TGCGCCAGCAGCTCCAGGGGGCAGACAGATACGCAGTATTTT
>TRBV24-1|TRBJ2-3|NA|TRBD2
CATSPSGRAISDTQYF
TGTGCCACCAGTCCTAGCGGGAGGGCCATATCAGATACGCAGTATTTT
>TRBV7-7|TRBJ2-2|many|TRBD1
CASSPRTGNTGELFF
TGTGCTAGCAGCCCGCGGACAGGGAACACCGGGGAGCTGTTTTTT
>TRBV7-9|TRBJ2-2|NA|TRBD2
CASRQRDALTGELFF
TGTGCCAGCCGACAGCGGGATGCCCTCACCGGGGAGCTGTTTTTT
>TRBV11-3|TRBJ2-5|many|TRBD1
CASSPTGGGETQYF
TGTGCCAGCAGCCCAACAGGGGGAGGAGAGACCCAGTACTTC